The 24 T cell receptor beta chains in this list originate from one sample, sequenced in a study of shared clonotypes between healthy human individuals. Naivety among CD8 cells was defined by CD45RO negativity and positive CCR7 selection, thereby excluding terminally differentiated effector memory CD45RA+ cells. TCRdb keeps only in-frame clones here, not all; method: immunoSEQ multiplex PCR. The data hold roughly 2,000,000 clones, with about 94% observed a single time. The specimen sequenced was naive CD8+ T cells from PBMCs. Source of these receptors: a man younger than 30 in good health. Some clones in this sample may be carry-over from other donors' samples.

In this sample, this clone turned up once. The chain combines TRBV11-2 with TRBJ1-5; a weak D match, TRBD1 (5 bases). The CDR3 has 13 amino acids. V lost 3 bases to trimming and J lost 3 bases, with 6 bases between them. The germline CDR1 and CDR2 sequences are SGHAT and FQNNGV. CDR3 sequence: CASSLGDNQPQHF. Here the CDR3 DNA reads TGTGCCAGCAGCTTGGGGGACAATCAGCCCCAGCATTTT. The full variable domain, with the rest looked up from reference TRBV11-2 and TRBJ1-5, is EAGVAQSPRYKIIEKRQSVAFWCNPISGHATLYWYQQILGQGPKLLIQFQNNGVVDDSQLPKDRFSAERLKGVDSTLKIQPAKLEDSAVYLCASSLGDNQPQHFGDGTRLSIL.

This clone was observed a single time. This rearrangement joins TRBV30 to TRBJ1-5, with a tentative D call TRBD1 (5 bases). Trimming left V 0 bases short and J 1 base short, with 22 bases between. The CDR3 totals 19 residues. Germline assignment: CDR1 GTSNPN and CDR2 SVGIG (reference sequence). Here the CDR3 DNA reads TGTGCCTGGAGTGTATATTACCACAGGCCAGGAGGGAGCAATCAGCCCCAGCATTTT. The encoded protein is CAWSVYYHRPGGSNQPQHF.

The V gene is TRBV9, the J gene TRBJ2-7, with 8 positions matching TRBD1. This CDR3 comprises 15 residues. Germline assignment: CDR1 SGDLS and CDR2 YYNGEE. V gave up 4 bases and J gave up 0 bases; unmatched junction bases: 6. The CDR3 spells CASSHGQGDSYEQYF. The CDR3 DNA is TGTGCCAGCAGCCACGGACAGGGCGACTCCTACGAGCAGTACTTC.

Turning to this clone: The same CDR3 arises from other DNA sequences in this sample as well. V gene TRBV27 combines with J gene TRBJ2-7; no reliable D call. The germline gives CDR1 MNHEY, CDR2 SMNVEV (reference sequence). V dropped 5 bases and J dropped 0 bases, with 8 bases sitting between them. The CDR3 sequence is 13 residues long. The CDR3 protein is CASSPLSSYEQYF. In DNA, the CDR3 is TGTGCCAGCAGTCCCCTTTCCTCCTACGAGCAGTACTTC.

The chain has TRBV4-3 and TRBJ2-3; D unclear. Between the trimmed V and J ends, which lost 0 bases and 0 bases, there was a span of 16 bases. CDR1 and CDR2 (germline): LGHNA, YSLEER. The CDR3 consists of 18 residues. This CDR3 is CASSQDSPTLGSTDTQYF. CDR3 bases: TGCGCCAGCAGCCAAGATTCCCCGACTCTCGGTAGCACAGATACGCAGTATTTT.

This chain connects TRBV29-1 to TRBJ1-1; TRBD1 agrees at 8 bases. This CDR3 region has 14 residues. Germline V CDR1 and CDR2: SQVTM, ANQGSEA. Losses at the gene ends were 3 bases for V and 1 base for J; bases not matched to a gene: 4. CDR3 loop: CSVDPTGENTEAFF. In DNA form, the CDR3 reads TGCAGCGTTGACCCGACAGGGGAGAACACTGAAGCTTTCTTT.

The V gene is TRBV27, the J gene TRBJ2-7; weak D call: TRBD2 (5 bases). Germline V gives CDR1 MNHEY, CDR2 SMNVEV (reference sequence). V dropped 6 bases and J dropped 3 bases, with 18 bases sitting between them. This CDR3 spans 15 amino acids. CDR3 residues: CASSQDLASDYEQYF. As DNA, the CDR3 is TGTGCCAGCAGCCAAGACCTAGCATCAGACTACGAGCAGTACTTC.

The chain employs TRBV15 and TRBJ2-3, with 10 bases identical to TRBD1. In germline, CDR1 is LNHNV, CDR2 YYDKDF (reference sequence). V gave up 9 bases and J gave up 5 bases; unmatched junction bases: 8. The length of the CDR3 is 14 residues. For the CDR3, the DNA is TGTGCCACGCAACATCGGGACAGGGGAGATACGCAGTATTTT. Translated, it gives CATQHRDRGDTQYF.

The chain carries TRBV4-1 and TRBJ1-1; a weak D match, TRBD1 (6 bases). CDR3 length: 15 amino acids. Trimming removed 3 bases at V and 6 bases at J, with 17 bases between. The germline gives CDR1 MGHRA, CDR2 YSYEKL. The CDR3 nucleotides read TGCGCCAGCAGCCACCCGACAGGCGGGGACTCTGAAGCTTTCTTT. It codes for CASSHPTGGDSEAFF.

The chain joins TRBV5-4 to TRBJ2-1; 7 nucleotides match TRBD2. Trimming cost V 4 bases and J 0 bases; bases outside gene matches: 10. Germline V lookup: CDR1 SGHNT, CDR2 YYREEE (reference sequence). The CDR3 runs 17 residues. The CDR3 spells CASSDLAVLSSYNEQFF. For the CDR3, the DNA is TGTGCCAGCAGCGACCTAGCGGTCTTGAGCTCCTACAATGAGCAGTTCTTC. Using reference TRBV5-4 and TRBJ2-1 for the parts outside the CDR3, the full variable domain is ETGVTQSPTHLIKTRGQQVTLRCSSQSGHNTVSWYQQALGQGPQFIFQYYREEENGRGNFPPRFSGLQFPNYSSELNVNALELDDSALYLCASSDLAVLSSYNEQFFGPGTRLTVL.

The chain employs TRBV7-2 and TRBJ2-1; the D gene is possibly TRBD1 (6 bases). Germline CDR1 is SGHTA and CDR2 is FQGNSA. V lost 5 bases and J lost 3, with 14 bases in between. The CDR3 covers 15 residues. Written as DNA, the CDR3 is TGTGCCAGCAGCCCCATCCGGGACAACTACAATGAGCAGTTCTTC. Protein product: CASSPIRDNYNEQFF.

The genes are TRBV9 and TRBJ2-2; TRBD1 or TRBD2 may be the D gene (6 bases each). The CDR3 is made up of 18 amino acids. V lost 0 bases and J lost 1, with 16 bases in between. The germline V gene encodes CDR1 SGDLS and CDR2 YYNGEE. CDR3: CASSVEGGRSVNTGELFF. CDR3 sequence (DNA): TGTGCCAGCAGCGTAGAGGGGGGTCGAAGCGTGAACACCGGGGAGCTGTTTTTT.

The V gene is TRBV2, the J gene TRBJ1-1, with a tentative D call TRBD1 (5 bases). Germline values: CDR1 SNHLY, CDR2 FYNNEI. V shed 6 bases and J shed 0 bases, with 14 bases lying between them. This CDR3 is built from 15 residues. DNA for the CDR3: TGTGCCAGCAGCCGAGGGGACGGAATGAACACTGAAGCTTTCTTT. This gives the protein CASSRGDGMNTEAFF. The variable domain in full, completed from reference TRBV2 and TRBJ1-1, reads EPEVTQTPSHQVTQMGQEVILRCVPISNHLYFYWYRQILGQKVEFLVSFYNNEISEKSEIFDDQFSVERPDGSNFTLKIRSTKLEDSAMYFCASSRGDGMNTEAFFGQGTRLTVV.

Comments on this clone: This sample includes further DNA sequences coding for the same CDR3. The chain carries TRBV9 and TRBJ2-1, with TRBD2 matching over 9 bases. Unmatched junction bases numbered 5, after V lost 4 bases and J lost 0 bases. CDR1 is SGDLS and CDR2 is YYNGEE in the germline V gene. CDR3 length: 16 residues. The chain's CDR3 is CASSPRSGSSYNEQFF. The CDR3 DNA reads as TGTGCCAGCAGCCCTCGTAGCGGGAGCTCCTACAATGAGCAGTTCTTC.

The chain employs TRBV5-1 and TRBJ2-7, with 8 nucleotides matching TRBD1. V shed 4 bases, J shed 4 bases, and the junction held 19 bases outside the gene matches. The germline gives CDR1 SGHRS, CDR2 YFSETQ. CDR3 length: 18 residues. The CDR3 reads CASSPSFPGDRNLYEQYF. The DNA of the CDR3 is TGCGCCAGCAGCCCAAGCTTTCCAGGGGACAGGAATTTATACGAGCAGTACTTC.

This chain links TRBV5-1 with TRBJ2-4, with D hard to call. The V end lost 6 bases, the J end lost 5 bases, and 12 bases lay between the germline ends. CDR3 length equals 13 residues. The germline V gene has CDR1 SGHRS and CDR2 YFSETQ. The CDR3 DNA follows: TGCGCCAGCAAAAGCATCGTTGAAAACATTCAGTACTTC. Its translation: CASKSIVENIQYF.

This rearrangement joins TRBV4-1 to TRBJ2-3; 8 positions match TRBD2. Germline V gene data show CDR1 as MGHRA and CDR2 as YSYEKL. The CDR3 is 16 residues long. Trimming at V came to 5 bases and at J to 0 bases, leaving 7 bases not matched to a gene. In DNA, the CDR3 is TGCGCCAGCAGCGAATCGACTAGCGAGAGCACAGATACGCAGTATTTT. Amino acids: CASSESTSESTDTQYF.

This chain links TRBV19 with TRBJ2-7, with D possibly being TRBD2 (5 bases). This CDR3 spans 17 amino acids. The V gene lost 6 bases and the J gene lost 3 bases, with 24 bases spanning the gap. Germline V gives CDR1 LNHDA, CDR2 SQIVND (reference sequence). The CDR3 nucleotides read TGTGCCAGTAGCGCAGGATCGACTATCGCGAGCGGCTACGAGCAGTACTTC. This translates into CASSAGSTIASGYEQYF. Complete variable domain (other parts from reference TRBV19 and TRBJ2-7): DGGITQSPKYLFRKEGQNVTLSCEQNLNHDAMYWYRQDPGQGLRLIYYSQIVNDFQKGDIAEGYSVSREKKESFPLTVTSAQKNPTAFYLCASSAGSTIASGYEQYFGPGTRLTVT.

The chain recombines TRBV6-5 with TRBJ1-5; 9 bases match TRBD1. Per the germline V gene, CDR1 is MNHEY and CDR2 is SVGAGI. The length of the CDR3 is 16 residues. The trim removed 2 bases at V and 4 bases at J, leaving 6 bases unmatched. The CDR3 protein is CASSYTRQGGNQPQHF. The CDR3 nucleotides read TGTGCCAGCAGTTACACCAGACAGGGGGGGAATCAGCCCCAGCATTTT.

The CDR3 loop is CASSLGRNSYNEQFF. CDR3 nucleotides: TGTGCCAGCAGCTTGGGGCGTAACTCCTACAATGAGCAGTTCTTC. This chain connects TRBV5-4 to TRBJ2-1, with no clear D. Germline V gives CDR1 SGHNT, CDR2 YYREEE (reference sequence). The CDR3 is 15 residues long. V lost 0 bases and J 0 bases, leaving 7 bases between the germline ends.

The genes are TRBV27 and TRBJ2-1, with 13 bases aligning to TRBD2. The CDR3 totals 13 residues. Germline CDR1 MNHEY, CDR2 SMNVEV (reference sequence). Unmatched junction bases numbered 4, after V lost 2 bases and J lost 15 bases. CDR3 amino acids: CASSLGTSGNPFF. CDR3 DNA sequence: TGTGCCAGCAGTTTAGGGACTAGCGGGAATCCGTTCTTC.

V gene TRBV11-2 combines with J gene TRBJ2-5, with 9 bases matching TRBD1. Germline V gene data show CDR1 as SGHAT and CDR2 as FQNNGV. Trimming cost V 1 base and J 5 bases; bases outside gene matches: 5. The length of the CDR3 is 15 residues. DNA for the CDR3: TGTGCCAGCAGCTTAGCGGTACAGGGGGCGGAGACCCAGTACTTC. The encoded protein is CASSLAVQGAETQYF.

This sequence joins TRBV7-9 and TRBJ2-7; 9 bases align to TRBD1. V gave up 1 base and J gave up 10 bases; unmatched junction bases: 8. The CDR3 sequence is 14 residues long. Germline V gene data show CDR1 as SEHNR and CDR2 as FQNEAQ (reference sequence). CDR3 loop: CASSLEQGARAQYF. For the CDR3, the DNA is TGTGCCAGCAGCTTAGAACAGGGGGCTAGGGCCCAGTACTTC.

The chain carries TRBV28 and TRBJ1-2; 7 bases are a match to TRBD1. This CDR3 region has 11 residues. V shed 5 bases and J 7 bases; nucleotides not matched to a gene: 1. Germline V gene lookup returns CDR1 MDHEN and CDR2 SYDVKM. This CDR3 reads CASSTGVGYTF. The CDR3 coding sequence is TGTGCCAGCAGTACAGGGGTTGGCTACACCTTC.